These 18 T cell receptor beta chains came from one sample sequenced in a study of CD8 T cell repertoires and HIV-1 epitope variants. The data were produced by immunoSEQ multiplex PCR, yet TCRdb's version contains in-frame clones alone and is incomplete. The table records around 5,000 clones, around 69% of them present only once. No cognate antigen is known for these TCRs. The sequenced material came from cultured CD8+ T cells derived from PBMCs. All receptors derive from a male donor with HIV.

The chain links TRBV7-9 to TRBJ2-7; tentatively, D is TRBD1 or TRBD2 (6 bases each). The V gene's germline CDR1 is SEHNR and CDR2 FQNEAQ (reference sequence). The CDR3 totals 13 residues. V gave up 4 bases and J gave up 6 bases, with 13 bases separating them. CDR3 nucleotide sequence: TGTGCCAGCAGCTCCGGAGGGGGGAGCGAGCAGTACTTC. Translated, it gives CASSSGGGSEQYF.

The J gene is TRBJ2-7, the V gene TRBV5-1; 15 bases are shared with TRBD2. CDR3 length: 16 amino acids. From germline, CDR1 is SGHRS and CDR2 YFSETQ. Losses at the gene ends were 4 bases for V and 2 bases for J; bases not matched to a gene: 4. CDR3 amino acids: CASSTGLAGGTYEQYF. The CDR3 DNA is TGCGCCAGCAGCACAGGACTAGCGGGGGGGACCTACGAGCAGTACTTC. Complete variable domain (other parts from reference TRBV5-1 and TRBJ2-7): KAGVTQTPRYLIKTRGQQVTLSCSPISGHRSVSWYQQTPGQGLQFLFEYFSETQRNKGNFPGRFSGRQFSNSRSEMNVSTLELGDSALYLCASSTGLAGGTYEQYFGPGTRLTVT.

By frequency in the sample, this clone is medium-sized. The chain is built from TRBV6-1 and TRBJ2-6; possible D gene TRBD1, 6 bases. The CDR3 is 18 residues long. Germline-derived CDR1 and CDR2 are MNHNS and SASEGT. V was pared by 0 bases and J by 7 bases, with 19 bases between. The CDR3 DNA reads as TGTGCCAGCAGTGAAGCGACGAGGGTGACAGGCACTGCCAACGTCCTGACTTTC. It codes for CASSEATRVTGTANVLTF.

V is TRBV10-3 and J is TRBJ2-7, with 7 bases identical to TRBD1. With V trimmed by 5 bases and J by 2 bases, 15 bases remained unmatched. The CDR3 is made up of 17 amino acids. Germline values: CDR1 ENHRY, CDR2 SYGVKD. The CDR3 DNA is TGTGCCATCAGTCCCGCGCGGACAGGCAGACCTACCTACGAGCAGTACTTC. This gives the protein CAISPARTGRPTYEQYF.

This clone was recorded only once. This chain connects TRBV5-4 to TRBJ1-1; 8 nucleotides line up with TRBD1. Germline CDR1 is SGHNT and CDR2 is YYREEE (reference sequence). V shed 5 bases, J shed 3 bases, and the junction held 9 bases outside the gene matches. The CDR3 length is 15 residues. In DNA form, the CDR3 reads TGTGCCAGCAGGGAAGACAGGGGAGGGGACACTGAAGCTTTCTTT. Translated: CASREDRGGDTEAFF.

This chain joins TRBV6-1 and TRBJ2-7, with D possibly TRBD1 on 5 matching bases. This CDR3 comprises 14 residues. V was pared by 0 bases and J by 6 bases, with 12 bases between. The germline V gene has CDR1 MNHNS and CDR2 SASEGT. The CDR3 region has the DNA TGTGCCAGCAGTGAAGCCCCCGTAGGGGTCGAGCAGTACTTC. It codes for CASSEAPVGVEQYF.

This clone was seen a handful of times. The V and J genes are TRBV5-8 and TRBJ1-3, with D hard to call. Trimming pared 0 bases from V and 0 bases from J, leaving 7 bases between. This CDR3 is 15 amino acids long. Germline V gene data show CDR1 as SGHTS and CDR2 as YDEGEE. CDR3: CASSLGANSGNTIYF. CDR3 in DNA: TGTGCCAGCAGCTTGGGAGCGAACTCTGGAAACACCATATATTTT.

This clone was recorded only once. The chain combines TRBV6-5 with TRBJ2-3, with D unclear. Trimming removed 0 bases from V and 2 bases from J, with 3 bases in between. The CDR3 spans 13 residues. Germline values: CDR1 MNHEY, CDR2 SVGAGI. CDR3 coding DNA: TGTGCCAGCAGTTACTCTAACACAGATACGCAGTATTTT. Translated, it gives CASSYSNTDTQYF.

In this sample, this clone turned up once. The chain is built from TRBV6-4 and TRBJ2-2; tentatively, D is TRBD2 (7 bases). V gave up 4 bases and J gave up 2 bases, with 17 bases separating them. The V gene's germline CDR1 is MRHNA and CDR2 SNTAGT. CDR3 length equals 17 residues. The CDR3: CASSASGGAENTGELFF. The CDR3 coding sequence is TGTGCCAGCAGTGCTTCTGGGGGGGCCGAAAACACCGGGGAGCTGTTTTTT.

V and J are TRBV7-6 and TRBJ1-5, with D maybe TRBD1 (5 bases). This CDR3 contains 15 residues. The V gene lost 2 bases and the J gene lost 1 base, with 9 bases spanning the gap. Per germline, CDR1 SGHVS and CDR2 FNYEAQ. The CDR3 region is CASSLQEGSNQPQHF. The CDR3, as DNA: TGTGCCAGCAGCTTACAAGAGGGGAGCAATCAGCCCCAGCATTTT.

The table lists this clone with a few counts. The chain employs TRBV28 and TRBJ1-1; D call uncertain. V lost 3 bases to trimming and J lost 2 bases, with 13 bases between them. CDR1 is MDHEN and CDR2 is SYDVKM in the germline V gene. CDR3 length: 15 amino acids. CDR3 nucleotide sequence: TGTGCCAGCAGTTTGCGGCTGGTAGCTAACACTGAAGCTTTCTTT. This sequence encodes CASSLRLVANTEAFF.

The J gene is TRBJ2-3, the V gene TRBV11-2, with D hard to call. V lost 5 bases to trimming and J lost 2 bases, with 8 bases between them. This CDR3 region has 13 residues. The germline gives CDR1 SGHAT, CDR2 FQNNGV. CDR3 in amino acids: CASSPGNTDTQYF. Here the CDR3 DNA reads TGTGCCAGCAGCCCCGGAAACACAGATACGCAGTATTTT. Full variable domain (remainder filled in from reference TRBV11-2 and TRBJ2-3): EAGVAQSPRYKIIEKRQSVAFWCNPISGHATLYWYQQILGQGPKLLIQFQNNGVVDDSQLPKDRFSAERLKGVDSTLKIQPAKLEDSAVYLCASSPGNTDTQYFGPGTRLTVL.

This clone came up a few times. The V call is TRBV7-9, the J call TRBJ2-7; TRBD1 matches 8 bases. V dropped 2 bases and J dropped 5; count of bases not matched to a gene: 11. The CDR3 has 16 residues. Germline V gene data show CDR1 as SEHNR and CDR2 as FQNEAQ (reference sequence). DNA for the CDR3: TGTGCCAGCAGCTTAAAGTTTGGGCAGGGGGCCCACGAGCAGTACTTC. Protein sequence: CASSLKFGQGAHEQYF.

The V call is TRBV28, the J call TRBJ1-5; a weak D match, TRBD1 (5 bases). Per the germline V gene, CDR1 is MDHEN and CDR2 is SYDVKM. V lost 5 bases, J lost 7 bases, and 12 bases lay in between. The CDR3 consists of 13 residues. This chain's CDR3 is CASSPQGWQPQHF. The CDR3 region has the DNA TGTGCCAGCAGTCCCCAGGGTTGGCAGCCCCAGCATTTT.

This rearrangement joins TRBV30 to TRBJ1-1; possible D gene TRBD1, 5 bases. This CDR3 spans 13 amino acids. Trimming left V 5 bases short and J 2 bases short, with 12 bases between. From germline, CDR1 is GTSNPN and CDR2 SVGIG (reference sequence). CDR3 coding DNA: TGTGCCTGGTCCGGGACCGTTAACACTGAAGCTTTCTTT. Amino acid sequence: CAWSGTVNTEAFF.

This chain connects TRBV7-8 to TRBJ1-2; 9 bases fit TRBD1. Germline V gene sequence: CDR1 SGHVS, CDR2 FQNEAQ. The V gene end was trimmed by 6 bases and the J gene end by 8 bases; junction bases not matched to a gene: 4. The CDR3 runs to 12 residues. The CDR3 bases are TGTGCCAGCAGTTCCGGGACAGGGGGCTACACCTTC. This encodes CASSSGTGGYTF. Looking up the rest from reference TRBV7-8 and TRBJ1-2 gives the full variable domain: GAGVSQSPRYKVAKRGQDVALRCDPISGHVSLFWYQQALGQGPEFLTYFQNEAQLDKSGLPSDRFFAERPEGSVSTLKIQRTQQEDSAVYLCASSSGTGGYTFGSGTRLTVV.

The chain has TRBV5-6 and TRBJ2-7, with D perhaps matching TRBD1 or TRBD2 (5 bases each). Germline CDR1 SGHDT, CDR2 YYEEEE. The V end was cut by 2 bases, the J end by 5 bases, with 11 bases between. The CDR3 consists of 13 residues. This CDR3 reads CASSFGAIDEQYF. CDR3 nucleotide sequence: TGTGCCAGCAGCTTCGGGGCGATCGACGAGCAGTACTTC.

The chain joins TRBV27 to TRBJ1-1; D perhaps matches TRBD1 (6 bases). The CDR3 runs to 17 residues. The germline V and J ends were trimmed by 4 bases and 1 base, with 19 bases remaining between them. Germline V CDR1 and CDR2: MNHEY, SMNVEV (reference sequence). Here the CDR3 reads CASSYLRQGPANTEAFF. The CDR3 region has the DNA TGTGCCAGCAGTTACCTGCGGCAGGGGCCTGCGAACACTGAAGCTTTCTTT.